This T cell receptor (beta chain) was observed in a study of beta chain features in type 1 diabetes. At least ten counts were recorded for this clone. The CDR3 length is 17 residues. The germline CDR1 and CDR2 sequences are LGHNA and YSLEER. The junction had 5 bases not matched to a gene; V was cut back by 0 bases and J by 0 bases. Expressed TCRB transcripts were sequenced after all isolated RNA was converted to cDNA. Sequencing used immunoSEQ multiplex PCR; TCRdb keeps in-frame clones, though not all of them. Here the sample spans hundreds of thousands of clones, approximately 28% being singletons. The chain couples TRBV4-3 to TRBJ2-4, with TRBD2 matching 7 bases. This TCR was sampled from a man in his late teens or twenties in good health. Sequencing was performed on naive CD4+ T cells from blood. The CDR3 nucleotides read TGCGCCAGCAGCCAAGATTCCTCTAGCGGAGCCAAAAACATTCAGTACTTC. This sequence encodes CASSQDSSSGAKNIQYF.